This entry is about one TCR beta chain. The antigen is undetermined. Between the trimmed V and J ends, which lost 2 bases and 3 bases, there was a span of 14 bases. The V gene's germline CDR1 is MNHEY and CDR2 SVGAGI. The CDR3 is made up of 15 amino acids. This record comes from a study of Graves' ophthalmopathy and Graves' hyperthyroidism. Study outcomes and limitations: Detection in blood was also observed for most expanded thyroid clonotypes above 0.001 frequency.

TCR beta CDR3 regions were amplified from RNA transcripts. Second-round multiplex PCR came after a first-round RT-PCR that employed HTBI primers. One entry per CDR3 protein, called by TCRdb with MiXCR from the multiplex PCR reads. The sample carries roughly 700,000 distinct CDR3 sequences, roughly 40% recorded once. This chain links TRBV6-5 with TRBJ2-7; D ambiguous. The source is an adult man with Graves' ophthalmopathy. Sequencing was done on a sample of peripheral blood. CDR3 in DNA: TGTGCCAGCAGTTACCTAGGTAGCTCAAGCTACGAGCAGTACTTC. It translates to CASSYLGSSSYEQYF.